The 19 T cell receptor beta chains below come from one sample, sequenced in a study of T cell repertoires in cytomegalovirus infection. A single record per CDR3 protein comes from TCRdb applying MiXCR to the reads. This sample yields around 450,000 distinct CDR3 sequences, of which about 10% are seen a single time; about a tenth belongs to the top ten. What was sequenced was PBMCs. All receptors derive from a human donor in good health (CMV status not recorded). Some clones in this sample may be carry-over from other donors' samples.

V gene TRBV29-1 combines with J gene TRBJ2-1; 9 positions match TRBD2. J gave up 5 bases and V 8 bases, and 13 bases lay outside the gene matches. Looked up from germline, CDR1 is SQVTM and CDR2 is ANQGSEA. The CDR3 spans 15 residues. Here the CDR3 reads CSPFQLTSGNNEQFF. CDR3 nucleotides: TGCAGCCCGTTTCAATTGACTAGCGGAAACAATGAGCAGTTCTTC.

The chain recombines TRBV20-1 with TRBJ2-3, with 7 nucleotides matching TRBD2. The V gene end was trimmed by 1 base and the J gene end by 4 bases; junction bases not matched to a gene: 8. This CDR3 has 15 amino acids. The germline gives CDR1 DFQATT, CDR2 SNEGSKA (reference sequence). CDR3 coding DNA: TGCAGTGCTAGAGCAGGGCGGGAGTATGCAGATACGCAGTATTTT. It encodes CSARAGREYADTQYF.

The DNA for the CDR3 is TGTGCCAGCAGTCAGGGGGAAGCTAACTATGGCTACACCTTC. Protein: CASSQGEANYGYTF. The chain recombines TRBV2 with TRBJ1-2, with 7 bases lining up with TRBD1. CDR3 length: 14 residues. Per germline, CDR1 SNHLY and CDR2 FYNNEI. Losses at the gene ends were 5 bases for V and 0 bases for J; bases not matched to a gene: 3.

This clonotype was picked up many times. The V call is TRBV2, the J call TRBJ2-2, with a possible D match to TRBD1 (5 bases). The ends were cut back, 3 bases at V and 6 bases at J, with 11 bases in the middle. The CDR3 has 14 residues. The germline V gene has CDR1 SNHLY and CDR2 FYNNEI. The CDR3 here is CASSDRVSAGELFF. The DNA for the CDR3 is TGTGCCAGCAGTGACAGGGTTTCCGCCGGGGAGCTGTTTTTT.

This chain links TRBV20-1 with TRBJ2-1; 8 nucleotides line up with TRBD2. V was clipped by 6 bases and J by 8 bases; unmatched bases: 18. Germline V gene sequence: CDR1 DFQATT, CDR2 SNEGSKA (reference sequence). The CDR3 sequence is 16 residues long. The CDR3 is CSAKAGGLMKVDEQFF. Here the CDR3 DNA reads TGCAGTGCCAAGGCGGGGGGCCTCATGAAAGTGGATGAGCAGTTCTTC.

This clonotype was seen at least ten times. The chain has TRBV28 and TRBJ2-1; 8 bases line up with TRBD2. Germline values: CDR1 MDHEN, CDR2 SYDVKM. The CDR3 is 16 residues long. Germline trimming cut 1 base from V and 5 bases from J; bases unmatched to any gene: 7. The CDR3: CASSLLGSGKNNEQFF. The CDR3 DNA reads TGTGCCAGCAGTTTATTAGGTAGCGGGAAGAACAATGAGCAGTTCTTC.

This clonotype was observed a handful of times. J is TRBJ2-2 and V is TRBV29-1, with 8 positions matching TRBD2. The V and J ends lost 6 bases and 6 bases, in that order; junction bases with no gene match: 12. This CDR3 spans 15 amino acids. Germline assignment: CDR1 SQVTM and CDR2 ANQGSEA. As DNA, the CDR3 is TGCAGCGTGGCCCTTGGAGCGGGAGTTTCCGGGGAGCTGTTTTTT. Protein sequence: CSVALGAGVSGELFF.

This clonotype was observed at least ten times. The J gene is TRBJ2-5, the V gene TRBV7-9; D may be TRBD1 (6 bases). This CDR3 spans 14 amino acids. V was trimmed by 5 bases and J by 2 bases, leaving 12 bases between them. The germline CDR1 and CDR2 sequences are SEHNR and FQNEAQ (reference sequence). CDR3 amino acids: CASSRLQGQETQYF. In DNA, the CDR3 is TGTGCCAGCAGCCGTCTGCAGGGGCAAGAGACCCAGTACTTC.

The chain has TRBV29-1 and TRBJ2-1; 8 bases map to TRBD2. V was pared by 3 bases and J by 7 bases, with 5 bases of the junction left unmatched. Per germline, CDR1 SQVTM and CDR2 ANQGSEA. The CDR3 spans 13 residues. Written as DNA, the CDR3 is TGCAGCGTTGAGGAGGGACTAGGGAATGAGCAGTTCTTC. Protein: CSVEEGLGNEQFF.

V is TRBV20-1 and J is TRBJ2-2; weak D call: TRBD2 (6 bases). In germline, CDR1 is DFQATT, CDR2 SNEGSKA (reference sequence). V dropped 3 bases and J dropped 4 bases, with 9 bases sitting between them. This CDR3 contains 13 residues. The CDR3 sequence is CSASSGVTGELFF. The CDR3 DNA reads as TGCAGTGCTAGTTCGGGGGTCACCGGGGAGCTGTTTTTT.

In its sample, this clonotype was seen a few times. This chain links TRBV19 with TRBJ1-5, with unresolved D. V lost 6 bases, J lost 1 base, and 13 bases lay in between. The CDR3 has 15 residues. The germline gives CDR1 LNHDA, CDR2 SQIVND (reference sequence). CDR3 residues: CASSIRPRSNQPQHF. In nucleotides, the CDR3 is TGTGCCAGTAGCATCCGACCCAGGAGCAATCAGCCCCAGCATTTT.

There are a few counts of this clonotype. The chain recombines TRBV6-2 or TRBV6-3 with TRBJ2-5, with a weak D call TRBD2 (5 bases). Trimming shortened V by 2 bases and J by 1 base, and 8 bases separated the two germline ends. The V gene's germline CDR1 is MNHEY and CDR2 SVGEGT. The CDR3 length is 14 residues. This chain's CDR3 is CASSYETSQETQYF. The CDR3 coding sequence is TGTGCCAGCAGTTACGAAACTAGCCAAGAGACCCAGTACTTC.

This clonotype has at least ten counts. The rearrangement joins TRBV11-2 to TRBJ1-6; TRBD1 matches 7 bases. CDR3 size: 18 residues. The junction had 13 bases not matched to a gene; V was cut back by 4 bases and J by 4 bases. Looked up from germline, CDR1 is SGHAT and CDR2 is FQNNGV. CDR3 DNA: TGTGCCAGCAGCTGGAAAGGGCCCCGGGGACAGTATAATTCACCCCTCCACTTT. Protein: CASSWKGPRGQYNSPLHF.

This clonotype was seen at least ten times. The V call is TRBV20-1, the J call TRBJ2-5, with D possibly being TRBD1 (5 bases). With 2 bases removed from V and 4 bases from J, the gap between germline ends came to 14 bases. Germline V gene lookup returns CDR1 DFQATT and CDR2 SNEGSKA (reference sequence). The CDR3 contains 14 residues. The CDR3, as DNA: TGCAGTGCTAGACCCTACGGCCAGGGAGAGACCCAGTACTTC. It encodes CSARPYGQGETQYF.

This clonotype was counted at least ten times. CDR3 nucleotides: TGCAGCGTTGCCCTACTAGTTCTTGCCACAGATACGCAGTATTTT. It specifies CSVALLVLATDTQYF. V is TRBV29-1 and J is TRBJ2-3, with TRBD2 as a possible D gene (5 bases). Trimming cost V 4 bases and J 2 bases, with 16 bases left between them. The CDR3 extends over 15 amino acids. Germline CDR1 SQVTM, CDR2 ANQGSEA.

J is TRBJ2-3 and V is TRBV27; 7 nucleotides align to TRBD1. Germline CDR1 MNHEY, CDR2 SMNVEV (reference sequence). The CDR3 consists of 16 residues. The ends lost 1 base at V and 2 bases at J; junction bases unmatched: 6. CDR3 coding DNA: TGTGCCAGCAGTTTATACGAGGGGGCCGTCACAGATACGCAGTATTTT. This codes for CASSLYEGAVTDTQYF.

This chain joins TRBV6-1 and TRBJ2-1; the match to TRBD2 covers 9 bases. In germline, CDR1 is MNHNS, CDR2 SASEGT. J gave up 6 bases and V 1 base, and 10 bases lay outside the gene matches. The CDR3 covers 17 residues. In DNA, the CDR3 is TGTGCCAGCAGTGAAGGGGTTACGAGCGGGAGGCTCAATGAGCAGTTCTTC. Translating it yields CASSEGVTSGRLNEQFF.

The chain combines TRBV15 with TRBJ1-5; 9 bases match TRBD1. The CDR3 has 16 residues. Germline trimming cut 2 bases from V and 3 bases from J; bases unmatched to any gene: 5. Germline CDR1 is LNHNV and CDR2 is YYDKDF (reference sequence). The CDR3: CATSRPGTGPNQPQHF. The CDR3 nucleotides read TGTGCCACCAGCAGACCCGGGACAGGGCCCAATCAGCCCCAGCATTTT.

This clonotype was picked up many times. This chain's CDR3 is CASSESSGSADTQYF. Here the CDR3 DNA reads TGTGCCAGCAGTGAATCTAGCGGGAGCGCAGATACGCAGTATTTT. This chain uses TRBV6-4 with TRBJ2-3; 10 bases align to TRBD2. This CDR3 contains 15 residues. Germline lookup yields CDR1 MRHNA and CDR2 SNTAGT. After removal of 3 bases from V and 4 bases from J, the junction contained 4 bases not matched to a gene.